This T cell receptor beta chain came from a study of cytomegalovirus exposure and HLA in healthy donors. The PCR ran on 60 Vbeta and 13 Jbeta primers. Here immunoSEQ multiplex PCR was the method, and the copy in TCRdb shows in-frame clones only, minus some. The data contain under 250,000 clones, under 90% of them singletons. This CDR3 is built from 19 residues. Trimming removed 3 bases from V and 7 bases from J, with 28 bases in between. From germline, CDR1 is MNHEY and CDR2 SMNVEV (reference sequence). V and J are TRBV27 and TRBJ2-1; a possible D gene is TRBD2 (5 bases). This receptor was taken from a human donor in good health. The specimen sequenced was PBMCs. This CDR3 reads CASSFEGVASSLPGNEQFF. CDR3 in DNA: TGTGCCAGCAGTTTTGAAGGAGTAGCGTCAAGCCTCCCGGGGAATGAGCAGTTCTTC.